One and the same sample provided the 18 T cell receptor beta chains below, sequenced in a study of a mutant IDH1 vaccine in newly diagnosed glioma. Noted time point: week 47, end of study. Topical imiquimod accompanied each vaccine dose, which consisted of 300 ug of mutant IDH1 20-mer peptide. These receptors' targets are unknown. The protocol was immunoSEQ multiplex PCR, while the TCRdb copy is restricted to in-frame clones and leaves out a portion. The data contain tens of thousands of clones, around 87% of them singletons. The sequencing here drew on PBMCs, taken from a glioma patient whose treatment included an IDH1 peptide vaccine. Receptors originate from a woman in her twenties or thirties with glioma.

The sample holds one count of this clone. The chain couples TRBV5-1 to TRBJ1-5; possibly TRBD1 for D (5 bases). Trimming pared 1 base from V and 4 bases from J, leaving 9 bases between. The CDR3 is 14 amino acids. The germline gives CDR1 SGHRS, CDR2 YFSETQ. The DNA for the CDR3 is TGCGCCAGCAGCTTGATGGGGCTAAATCAGCCCCAGCATTTT. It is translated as CASSLMGLNQPQHF.

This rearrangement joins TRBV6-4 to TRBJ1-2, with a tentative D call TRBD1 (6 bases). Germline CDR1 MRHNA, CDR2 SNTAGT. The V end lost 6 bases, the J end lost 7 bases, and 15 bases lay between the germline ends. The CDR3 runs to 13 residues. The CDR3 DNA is TGTGCCAGCAGGAGCCCCAGGGGCTTTGGCTACACCTTC. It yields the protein CASRSPRGFGYTF.

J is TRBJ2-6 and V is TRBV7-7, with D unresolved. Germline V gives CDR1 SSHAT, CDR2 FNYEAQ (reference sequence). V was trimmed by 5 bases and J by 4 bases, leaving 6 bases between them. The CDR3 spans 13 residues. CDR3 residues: CASSPAGANVLTF. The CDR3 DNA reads TGTGCCAGCAGCCCGGCGGGGGCCAACGTCCTGACTTTC.

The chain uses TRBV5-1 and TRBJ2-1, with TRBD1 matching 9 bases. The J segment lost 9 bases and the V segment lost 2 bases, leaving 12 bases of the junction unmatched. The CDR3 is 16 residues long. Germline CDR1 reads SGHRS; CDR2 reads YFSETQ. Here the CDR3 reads CASSLRPGQGPPEQFF. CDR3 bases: TGCGCCAGCAGCTTAAGACCGGGACAGGGCCCCCCTGAGCAGTTCTTC.

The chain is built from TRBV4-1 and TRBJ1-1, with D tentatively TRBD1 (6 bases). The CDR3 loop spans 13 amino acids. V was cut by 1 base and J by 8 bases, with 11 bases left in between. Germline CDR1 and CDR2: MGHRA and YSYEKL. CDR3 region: CASSQGGRTEAFF. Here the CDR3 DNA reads TGCGCCAGCAGCCAAGGGGGGCGGACAGAAGCTTTCTTT.

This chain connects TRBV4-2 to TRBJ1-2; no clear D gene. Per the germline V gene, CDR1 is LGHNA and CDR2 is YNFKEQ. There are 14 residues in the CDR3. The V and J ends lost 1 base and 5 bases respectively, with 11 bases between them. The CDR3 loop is CASSQVERQYGYTF. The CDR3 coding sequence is TGTGCCAGCAGCCAAGTGGAGAGGCAATATGGCTACACCTTC.

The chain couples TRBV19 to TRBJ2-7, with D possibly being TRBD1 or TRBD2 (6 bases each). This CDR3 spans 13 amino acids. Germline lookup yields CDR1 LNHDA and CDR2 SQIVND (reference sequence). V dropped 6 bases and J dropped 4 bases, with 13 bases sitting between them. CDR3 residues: CASSYGGLYEQYF. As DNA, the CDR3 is TGTGCCAGTAGCTACGGGGGCCTATACGAGCAGTACTTC.

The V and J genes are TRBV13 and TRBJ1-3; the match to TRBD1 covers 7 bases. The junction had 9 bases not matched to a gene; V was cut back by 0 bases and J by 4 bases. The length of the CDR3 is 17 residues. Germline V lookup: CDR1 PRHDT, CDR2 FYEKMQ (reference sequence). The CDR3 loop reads CASSLGRDRAEGNTIYF. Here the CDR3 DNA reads TGTGCCAGCAGCTTAGGTAGAGACAGGGCGGAAGGAAACACCATATATTTT.

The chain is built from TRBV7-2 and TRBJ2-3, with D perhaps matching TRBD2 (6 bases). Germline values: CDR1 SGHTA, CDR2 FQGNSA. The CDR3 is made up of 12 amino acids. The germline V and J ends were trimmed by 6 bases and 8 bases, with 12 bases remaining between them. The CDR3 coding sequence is TGTGCCAGCAGTCGGACCGGGGGTACGCAGTATTTT. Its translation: CASSRTGGTQYF.

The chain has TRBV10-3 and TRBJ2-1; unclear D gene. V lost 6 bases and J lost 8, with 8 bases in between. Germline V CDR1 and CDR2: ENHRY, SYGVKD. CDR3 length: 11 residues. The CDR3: CAIRTRDEQFF. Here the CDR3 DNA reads TGTGCCATCAGAACCCGGGATGAGCAGTTCTTC.

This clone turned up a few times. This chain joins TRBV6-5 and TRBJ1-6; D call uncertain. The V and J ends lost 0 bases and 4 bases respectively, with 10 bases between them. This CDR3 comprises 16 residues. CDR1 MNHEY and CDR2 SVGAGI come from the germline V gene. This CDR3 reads CASSYSMAQYNSPLHF. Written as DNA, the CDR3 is TGTGCCAGCAGTTACTCGATGGCTCAATATAATTCACCCCTCCACTTT.

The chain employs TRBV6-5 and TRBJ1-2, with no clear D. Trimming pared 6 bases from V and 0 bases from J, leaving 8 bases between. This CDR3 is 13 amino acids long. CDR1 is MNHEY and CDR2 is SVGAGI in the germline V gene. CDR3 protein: CASSTGPNYGYTF. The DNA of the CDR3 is TGTGCCAGCAGCACCGGCCCTAACTATGGCTACACCTTC.

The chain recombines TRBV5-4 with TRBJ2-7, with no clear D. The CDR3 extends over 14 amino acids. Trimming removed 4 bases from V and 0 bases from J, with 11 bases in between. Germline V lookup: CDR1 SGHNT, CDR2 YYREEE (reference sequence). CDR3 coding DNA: TGTGCCAGCAGCGCTACGGCTACCTCCTACGAGCAGTACTTC. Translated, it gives CASSATATSYEQYF.

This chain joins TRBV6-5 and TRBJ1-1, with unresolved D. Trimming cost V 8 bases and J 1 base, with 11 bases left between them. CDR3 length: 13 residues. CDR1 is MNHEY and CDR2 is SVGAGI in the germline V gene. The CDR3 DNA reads TGTGCCAGCCGCCCGTGGGAGAACACTGAAGCTTTCTTT. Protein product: CASRPWENTEAFF.

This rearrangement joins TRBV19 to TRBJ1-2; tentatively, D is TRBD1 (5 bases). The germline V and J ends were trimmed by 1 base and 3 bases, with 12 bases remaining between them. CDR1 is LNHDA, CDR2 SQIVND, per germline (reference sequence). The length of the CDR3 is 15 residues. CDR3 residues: CASSIVSRQYYGYTF. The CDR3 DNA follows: TGTGCCAGTAGTATAGTCTCCCGACAGTACTATGGCTACACCTTC. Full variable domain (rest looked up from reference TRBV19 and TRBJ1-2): DGGITQSPKYLFRKEGQNVTLSCEQNLNHDAMYWYRQDPGQGLRLIYYSQIVNDFQKGDIAEGYSVSREKKESFPLTVTSAQKNPTAFYLCASSIVSRQYYGYTFGSGTRLTVV.

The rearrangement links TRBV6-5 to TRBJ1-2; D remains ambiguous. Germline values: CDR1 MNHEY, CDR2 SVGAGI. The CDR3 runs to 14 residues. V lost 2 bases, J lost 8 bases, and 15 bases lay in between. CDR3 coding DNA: TGTGCCAGCAGTTACGGCCTCTCCATTTCCGGCTACACCTTC. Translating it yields CASSYGLSISGYTF.

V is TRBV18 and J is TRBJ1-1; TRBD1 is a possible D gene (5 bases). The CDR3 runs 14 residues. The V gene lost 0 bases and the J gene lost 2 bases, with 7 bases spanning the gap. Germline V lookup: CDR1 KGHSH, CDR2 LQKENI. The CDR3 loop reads CASSPPGGNTEAFF. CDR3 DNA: TGTGCCAGCTCACCACCTGGGGGAAACACTGAAGCTTTCTTT.

The CDR3 region is CASSLHRGANYGYTF. CDR3 DNA: TGTGCCAGTAGTCTGCACCGGGGGGCTAACTATGGCTACACCTTC. The chain recombines TRBV19 with TRBJ1-2, with D possibly being TRBD1 (5 bases). The CDR3 runs 15 residues. CDR1 and CDR2 (germline): LNHDA, SQIVND (reference sequence). Trimming pared 5 bases from V and 0 bases from J, leaving 13 bases between.